This T cell receptor beta chain originates from a study of blood T cells in healthy people across ages. Points from the study as a whole: Strong correlation was found linking TCR beta diversity to naive T cell percentage.

As concerns this clonotype: Its specificity is unknown.

The authors ran a second PCR of about 6 to 11 cycles using a sample-barcoded 5' primer and a J-beta primer mix. All samples gave at least 2.5 million CDR3-containing paired-end reads. Each CDR3 protein is one row after TCRdb ran MiXCR on the 5' RACE reads. The data contain about 780,000 distinct CDR3 sequences, 46% of them singletons. Healthy Caucasians from Russia aged roughly 6 to 95 served as donors. At least 6.5 million PBMCs were isolated per sample. Sequencing was performed on blood. The sequence was collected from an older man in good health.

The CDR3 sequence: CASGLLGGGQGSYEQYF. The CDR3 bases are TGTGCCAGCGGCCTGTTGGGGGGTGGACAGGGTTCCTACGAGCAGTACTTC. The V call is TRBV7-2, the J call TRBJ2-7, with 8 bases aligning to TRBD1. There are 17 residues in the CDR3. V gave up 8 bases and J gave up 1 base; unmatched junction bases: 16. Germline lookup yields CDR1 SGHTA and CDR2 FQGNSA.